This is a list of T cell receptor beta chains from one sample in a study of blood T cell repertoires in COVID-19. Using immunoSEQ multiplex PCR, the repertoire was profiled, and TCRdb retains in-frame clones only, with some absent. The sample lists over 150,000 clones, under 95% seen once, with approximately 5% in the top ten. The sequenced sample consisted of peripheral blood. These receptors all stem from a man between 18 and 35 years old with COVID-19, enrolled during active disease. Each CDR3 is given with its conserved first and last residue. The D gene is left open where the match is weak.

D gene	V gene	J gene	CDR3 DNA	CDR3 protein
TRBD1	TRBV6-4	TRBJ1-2	TGTGCCAGCCCTCTGGACAGGGAACGTCATGGCTACACCTTC	CASPLDRERHGYTF
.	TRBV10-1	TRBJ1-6	TGCGCCAGCAGTGAGTCAGGCAGGGTCATCAATAATTCACCCCTCCACTTT	CASSESGRVINNSPLHF
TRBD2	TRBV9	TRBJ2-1	TGTGCCAGCAGCGCCACGACTAGCCGGGCCCATGGTGAGCAGTTCTTC	CASSATTSRAHGEQFF
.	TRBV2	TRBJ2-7	TGTGCCAGCATGGCGGTCCAAAACGAGCAGTACTTC	CASMAVQNEQYF
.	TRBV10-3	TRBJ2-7	TGTGCCATCAGTGAGACGGGGGGCTGGGACGAGCAGTACTTC	CAISETGGWDEQYF
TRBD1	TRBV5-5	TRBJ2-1	TGTGCCAGCAGCGCCGTACCGGGACAGGGGGCGACTGAGCAGTTCTTC	CASSAVPGQGATEQFF
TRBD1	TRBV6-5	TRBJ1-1	TGTGCCAGCAGTTACTCTCAGGGGGCGAGGACTGAAGCTTTCTTT	CASSYSQGARTEAFF
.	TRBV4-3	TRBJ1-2	TGCGCCAGCAGCCAAGATCACGAGGCCTATGGCTACACCTTC	CASSQDHEAYGYTF
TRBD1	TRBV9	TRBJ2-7	TGTGCCAGCAGCGGTAAGGGACAGGTAAATCACGAGCAGTACTTC	CASSGKGQVNHEQYF
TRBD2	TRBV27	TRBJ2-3	TGTGCCAGCAGTCCCCGCGGGGGGTACGGCACAGATACGCAGTATTTT	CASSPRGGYGTDTQYF
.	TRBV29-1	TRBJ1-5	TGCAGCGTTGAGGAGGGGTTCGGTCAGCCCCAGCATTTT	CSVEEGFGQPQHF
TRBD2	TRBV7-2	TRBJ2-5	TGTGCCAGCAGCCAACTAGCGGGAGGTGAGACCCAGTACTTC	CASSQLAGGETQYF
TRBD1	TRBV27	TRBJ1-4	TGTGCCAGCAGTTTTGCGGGACAGTCTACTGAAAAACTGCTTTTT	CASSFAGQSTEKLLF